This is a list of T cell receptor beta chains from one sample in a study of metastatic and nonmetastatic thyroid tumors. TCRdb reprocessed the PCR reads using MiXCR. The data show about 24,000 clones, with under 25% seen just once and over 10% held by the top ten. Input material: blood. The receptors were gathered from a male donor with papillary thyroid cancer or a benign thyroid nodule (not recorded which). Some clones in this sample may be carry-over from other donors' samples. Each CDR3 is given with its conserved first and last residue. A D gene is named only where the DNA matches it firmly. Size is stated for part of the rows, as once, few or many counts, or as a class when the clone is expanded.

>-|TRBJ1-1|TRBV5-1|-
TGCGCCAGCAGTCATATTTTCGGGAACACTGAAGCTTTCTTT
CASSHIFGNTEAFF
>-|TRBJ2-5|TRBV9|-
TGTGCCAGCAGCTTAGAGGGGGTCGGGGCCCAAGAGACCCAGTACTTC
CASSLEGVGAQETQYF
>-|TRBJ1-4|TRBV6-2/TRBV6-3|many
TGTGCCAGCCGGCGAGGCGACAGAACTAATGAAAAACTGTTTTTT
CASRRGDRTNEKLFF
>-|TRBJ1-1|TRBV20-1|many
TGCAGTGCTAGAGATCCGAACAGGAATATAAACACTGAAGCTTTCTTT
CSARDPNRNINTEAFF
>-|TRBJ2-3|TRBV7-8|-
TGTGCCAGCAGCTTAGGGACAGCAGATACGCAGTATTTT
CASSLGTADTQYF
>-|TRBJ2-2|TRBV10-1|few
TGCTCCAGCAGTTTCCGGGAAGCCGGGGAGCTGTTTTTT
CSSSFREAGELFF
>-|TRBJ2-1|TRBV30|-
TGTGCCTGGAGTGCTAGGGGGGTTAGGGAGCAGTTCTTC
CAWSARGVREQFF
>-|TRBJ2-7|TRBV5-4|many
TGTGCCAGCAGCTTGGGGGGCGTTCTGGGGGAGCAGTACTTC
CASSLGGVLGEQYF
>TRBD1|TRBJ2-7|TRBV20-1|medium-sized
TGCAGTGCTTCCCCTTCCGGGACAGGTAGGGAGGCCGAGCAGTACTTC
CSASPSGTGREAEQYF
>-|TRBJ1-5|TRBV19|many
TGTGCCAGTAGTTTGGGGGAAAATCAGCCCCAGCATTTT
CASSLGENQPQHF
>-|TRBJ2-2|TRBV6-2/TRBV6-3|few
TGTGCCAGCAGTTACTCGACAGAACATACCGGGGATCTGTTTTTT
CASSYSTEHTGDLFF
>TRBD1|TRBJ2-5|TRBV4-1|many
TGCGCCAGCAGACTAGGACAGGGGCAGGAGACCCAGTACTTC
CASRLGQGQETQYF
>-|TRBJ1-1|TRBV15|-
TGTGCCACCATCAGAGATGAGTCGCTTAAAGCTTTCTTT
CATIRDESLKAFF
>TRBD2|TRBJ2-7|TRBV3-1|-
TGTGCCAGCAGCCTTAGCGGGGCCGAGCAGTACTTC
CASSLSGAEQYF
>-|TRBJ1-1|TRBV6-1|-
TGTGCCAGCAGTGAAATGGACCAGGCTGCTGAAGCTTTCTTT
CASSEMDQAAEAFF
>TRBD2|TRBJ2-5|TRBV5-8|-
TGTGCCAGCAGCCTGGTCGGGGGGGCCCTAGAGACCCAGTACTTC
CASSLVGGALETQYF
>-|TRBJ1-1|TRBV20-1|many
TGCAGTGCAAAGATTCCGGACAAGAACACTGAAGCTTTCTTT
CSAKIPDKNTEAFF
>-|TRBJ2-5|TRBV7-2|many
TGTGCCAGCAGTTTTCAGGGAGGAGAAGGAGAGACCCAGTACTTC
CASSFQGGEGETQYF
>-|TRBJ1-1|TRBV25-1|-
TGTGCCAGCACCAGGAACACTGAAGCTTTCTTT
CASTRNTEAFF
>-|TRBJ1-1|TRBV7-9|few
TGTGCCAGTATCACCAGGAACACTGAAGCTTTCTTT
CASITRNTEAFF
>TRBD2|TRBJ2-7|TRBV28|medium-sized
TGTGCCAGCAGTTCTGGAGGGACTAGCGGGAACTACGAGCAGTACTTC
CASSSGGTSGNYEQYF
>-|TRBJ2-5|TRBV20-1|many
TGCAGTGCTCAAAGGGACGTAATCTGGGGAGAGACCCAGTACTTC
CSAQRDVIWGETQYF